Presented here are 5 T cell receptor beta chains from one specimen sequenced in a study of blood T cell repertoires in COVID-19. Some clones are missing from TCRdb's copy, which holds only in-frame ones; the method was immunoSEQ multiplex PCR. The sample contains 210,000 or so clones, 85% to 90% of which appear only once. Material for sequencing was PBMCs or T cells enriched from blood (not recorded which). The receptor source for this set is a woman between 50 and 59 years old in a cohort exposed to, infected with or recovered from COVID-19 (not recorded which).

This chain links TRBV5-6 with TRBJ2-1; 11 positions match TRBD2. Germline V CDR1 and CDR2: SGHDT, YYEEEE. This CDR3 has 17 residues. J lost 3 bases, V lost 1 base, and 6 bases had no gene match. The CDR3: CASSLLSGGAFYNEQFF. CDR3 nucleotide sequence: TGTGCCAGCAGCTTGCTTAGCGGGGGGGCCTTCTACAATGAGCAGTTCTTC.

The chain recombines TRBV6-5 with TRBJ1-2; 7 bases are a match to TRBD1. The CDR3 is 15 amino acids. The germline gives CDR1 MNHEY, CDR2 SVGAGI. Trimming cost V 5 bases and J 3 bases; bases outside gene matches: 9. CDR3 coding DNA: TGTGCCAGCAGTAGTCAGGGGGTCGGGGACTATGGCTACACCTTC. It is translated as CASSSQGVGDYGYTF.

The chain uses TRBV18 and TRBJ2-7; 7 bases map to TRBD2. The CDR3 has 13 amino acids. Germline lookup yields CDR1 KGHSH and CDR2 LQKENI. V lost 10 bases, J lost 6 bases, and 12 bases stayed unmatched. The CDR3 loop reads CATTRGGSGEQYF. DNA of the CDR3: TGTGCCACCACAAGGGGAGGGTCGGGCGAGCAGTACTTC.

The rearrangement uses TRBV7-9 and TRBJ1-2, with 9 bases that match TRBD1. Germline values: CDR1 SEHNR, CDR2 FQNEAQ (reference sequence). The CDR3 loop spans 13 amino acids. Trimming removed 7 bases from V and 8 bases from J; junction bases left unmatched: 8. CDR3 bases: TGTGCCAGCACCGCCGGGACAGGGAGAGGCTACACCTTC. Translating gives CASTAGTGRGYTF. The full variable domain, its missing parts supplied by reference TRBV7-9 and TRBJ1-2, is DTGVSQNPRHKITKRGQNVTFRCDPISEHNRLYWYRQTLGQGPEFLTYFQNEAQLEKSRLLSDRFSAERPKGSFSTLEIQRTEQGDSAMYLCASTAGTGRGYTFGSGTRLTVV.

The chain couples TRBV9 to TRBJ1-2; TRBD1 aligns across 9 bases. Germline V gene lookup returns CDR1 SGDLS and CDR2 YYNGEE. The V and J ends lost 4 bases and 8 bases, in that order; junction bases with no gene match: 12. The CDR3 sequence is 15 residues long. DNA of the CDR3: TGTGCCAGCAGCCCGAAAGCTGGGACAGGGACCGGCTACACCTTC. Translation: CASSPKAGTGTGYTF.